This T cell receptor (beta chain) was recorded in a study of blood T cell repertoires in COVID-19. Study-wide context: Sources were T cells, B-cell-depleted T cells, or PBMCs; the material itself was cDNA or gDNA.

This clone was counted once. Original processing notes: Amplification from reference gene primers served as the basis for estimated nucleated cell counts. The repertoire was sequenced with immunoSEQ multiplex PCR; TCRdb's copy has only in-frame clones and lacks some. From that table come the V and J calls and clone size; the DNA was used to work out D and trimming. Of 130,000 or so clones in the sample, roughly four fifths were seen once. The germline gives CDR1 MNHEY, CDR2 SVGAGI. This CDR3 is 15 amino acids long. V shed 4 bases and J shed 2 bases, with 12 bases lying between them. This TCR was recovered from a man aged 35 to 55 with acute COVID-19. Source material: PBMCs or T cells enriched from blood (not recorded which). This rearrangement joins TRBV6-5 to TRBJ1-5, with D unclear. The CDR3 loop is CASSSGGEGNQPQHF. The CDR3 DNA is TGTGCCAGCAGTTCAGGTGGGGAGGGCAATCAGCCCCAGCATTTT.